This TCR beta chain came from a study of blood T cell repertoires in COVID-19. This CDR3 is built from 14 residues. Looked up from germline, CDR1 is SGHRS and CDR2 is YFSETQ. Germline trimming cut 0 bases from V and 7 bases from J; bases unmatched to any gene: 6. TCRdb keeps only in-frame clones here, not all; method: immunoSEQ multiplex PCR. The table has approximately 350,000 clones, around 83% seen once. This chain joins TRBV5-1 and TRBJ1-2; 7 positions agree with TRBD1. Material: PBMCs or T cells enriched from blood (not recorded which). The source of this sequence is a woman aged 50 to 60 who had recovered from COVID-19. The CDR3 coding sequence is TGCGCCAGCAGCTTGGGGGGGACAGAGCCTGGCTACACCTTC. Encoded protein: CASSLGGTEPGYTF.